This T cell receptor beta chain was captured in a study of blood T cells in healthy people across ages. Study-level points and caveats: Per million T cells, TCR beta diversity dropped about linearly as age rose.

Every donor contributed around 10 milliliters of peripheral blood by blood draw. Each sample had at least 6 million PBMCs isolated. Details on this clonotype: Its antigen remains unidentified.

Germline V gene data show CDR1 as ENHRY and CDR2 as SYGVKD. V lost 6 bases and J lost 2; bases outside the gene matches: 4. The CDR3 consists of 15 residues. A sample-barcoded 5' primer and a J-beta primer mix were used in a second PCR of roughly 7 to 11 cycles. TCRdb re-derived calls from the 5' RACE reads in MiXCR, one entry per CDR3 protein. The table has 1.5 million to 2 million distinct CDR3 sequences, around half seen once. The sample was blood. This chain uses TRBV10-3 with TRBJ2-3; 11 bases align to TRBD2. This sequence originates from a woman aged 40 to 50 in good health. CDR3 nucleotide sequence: TGTGCCATCAGGGCTAGCGGGGGGTCCACAGATACGCAGTATTTT. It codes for CAIRASGGSTDTQYF.